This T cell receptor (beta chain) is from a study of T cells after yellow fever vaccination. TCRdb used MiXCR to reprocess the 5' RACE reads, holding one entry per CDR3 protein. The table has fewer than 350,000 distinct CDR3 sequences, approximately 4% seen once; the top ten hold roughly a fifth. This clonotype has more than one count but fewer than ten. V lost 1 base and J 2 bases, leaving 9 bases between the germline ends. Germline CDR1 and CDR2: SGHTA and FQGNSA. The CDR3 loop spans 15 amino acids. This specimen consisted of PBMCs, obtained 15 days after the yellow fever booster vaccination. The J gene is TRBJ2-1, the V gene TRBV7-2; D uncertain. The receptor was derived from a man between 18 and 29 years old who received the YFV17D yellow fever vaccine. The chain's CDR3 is CASSLGFGAYNEQFF. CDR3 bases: TGTGCCAGCAGCTTAGGATTTGGGGCCTACAATGAGCAGTTCTTC.